What follows are 11 T cell receptor beta chains derived from one specimen sequenced in a study of OX40 agonist ivuxolimab in advanced cancers. Preparation of the library involved the immunoSEQ multiplex PCR assay. TCRdb obtained this table from immuneACCESS and retained in-frame rearrangements with V and J assigned. These tables miss some clones; where compared with another copy, unresolved V genes account for less than half of the shortfall, and the remainder is unexplained. For this sample the table gives about 30,000 clones, of which 75% to 95% were detected only once. The top ten clones comprise more than 4.5% of the sample. Material: CD4+ or CD8+ T cells sorted from blood, obtained in a trial of the OX40 agonist ivuxolimab. These receptors came from an adult with an advanced solid tumor such as melanoma, head and neck, liver or kidney cancer.

The chain employs TRBV13 and TRBJ2-3, with D possibly matching TRBD2 (6 bases). Germline CDR1 PRHDT, CDR2 FYEKMQ (reference sequence). Trimming took off 3 bases at V and 2 bases at J, with 9 bases between the two ends. CDR3 size: 14 residues. The CDR3 DNA follows: TGTGCCAGCAGCTTTCGCGGGATCACAGATACGCAGTATTTT. Translated, it gives CASSFRGITDTQYF.

The CDR3 DNA reads as TGTGCCAGCAGCGCAGGGGGCACAGATACGCAGTATTTT. It translates to CASSAGGTDTQYF. The V and J genes are TRBV9 and TRBJ2-3; D perhaps matches TRBD1 (6 bases). CDR1 SGDLS and CDR2 YYNGEE come from the germline V gene. The CDR3 runs to 13 residues. V lost 3 bases and J lost 1, with 6 bases in between. The variable domain in full, completed from reference TRBV9 and TRBJ2-3, reads DSGVTQTPKHLITATGQRVTLRCSPRSGDLSVYWYQQSLDQGLQFLIQYYNGEERAKGNILERFSAQQFPDLHSELNLSSLELGDSALYFCASSAGGTDTQYFGPGTRLTVL.

The chain carries TRBV7-3 and TRBJ2-1; weak D call: TRBD1 (6 bases). The CDR3 spans 17 residues. CDR1 and CDR2 (germline): SGHTA, FQGTGA. Trimming left V 4 bases short and J 2 bases short, with 18 bases between. The CDR3 spells CASSSDPGDPTYNEQFF. For the CDR3, the DNA is TGTGCCAGCAGCTCGGACCCAGGGGACCCTACCTACAATGAGCAGTTCTTC.

The chain is built from TRBV4-1 and TRBJ2-7, with TRBD1 identical over 8 bases. The CDR3 consists of 18 residues. J lost 1 base, V lost 1 base, and 12 bases had no gene match. Germline V gives CDR1 MGHRA, CDR2 YSYEKL. The CDR3 DNA sequence: TGCGCCAGCAGCCAAGTCATGGCCGCAGGGGGCTTATCCTACGAGCAGTACTTC. Translated: CASSQVMAAGGLSYEQYF.

This clone was counted between two and nine times. The chain carries TRBV27 and TRBJ2-5; TRBD1 aligns across 10 bases. CDR3 size: 16 residues. V shed 1 base and J 3 bases; nucleotides not matched to a gene: 5. Germline CDR1 MNHEY, CDR2 SMNVEV (reference sequence). The CDR3 region has the DNA TGTGCCAGCAGTTTATTTTCCGGGACAGGGGAAGAGACCCAGTACTTC. Its translation: CASSLFSGTGEETQYF.

The chain has TRBV6-4 and TRBJ1-2; TRBD1 is a possible D gene (5 bases). This CDR3 is built from 17 residues. CDR1 is MRHNA, CDR2 SNTAGT, per germline. V was pared by 1 base and J by 4 bases, with 19 bases between. The CDR3: CASSDFQLGRPTYGYTF. DNA for the CDR3: TGTGCCAGCAGTGACTTCCAATTGGGGCGGCCAACCTATGGCTACACCTTC.

The chain employs TRBV9 and TRBJ1-4, with D tentatively TRBD1 (6 bases). Germline CDR1 SGDLS, CDR2 YYNGEE. V shed 0 bases and J shed 3 bases, with 6 bases lying between them. This CDR3 has 14 residues. CDR3 coding DNA: TGTGCCAGCAGCGTAGCAGGGGCTAATGAAAAACTGTTTTTT. Translated: CASSVAGANEKLFF.

A few counts support this clone. V is TRBV27 and J is TRBJ1-1; 12 bases match TRBD1. Germline lookup yields CDR1 MNHEY and CDR2 SMNVEV (reference sequence). The CDR3 has 15 amino acids. The junction had 8 bases not matched to a gene; V was cut back by 4 bases and J by 8 bases. CDR3 sequence reads: CASSWGTGGASEAFF. The CDR3 DNA reads TGTGCCAGCAGTTGGGGGACAGGGGGCGCGTCAGAAGCTTTCTTT.

The chain couples TRBV15 to TRBJ2-7; the D is unclear. V lost 0 bases, J lost 6 bases, and 6 bases lay in between. The CDR3 spans 12 residues. Germline CDR1 LNHNV, CDR2 YYDKDF (reference sequence). In DNA, the CDR3 is TGTGCCACCAGCAGAGAATCGAGCGAGCAGTACTTC. It encodes CATSRESSEQYF.

V gene TRBV5-8 combines with J gene TRBJ1-2, with D hard to call. The V and J ends lost 7 bases and 8 bases respectively, with 15 bases between them. Germline CDR1 is SGHTS and CDR2 is YDEGEE. CDR3 size: 12 residues. CDR3 sequence: CASLIGGRGYTF. The CDR3 DNA sequence: TGTGCCAGCCTGATTGGCGGACGAGGCTACACCTTC.

The chain couples TRBV4-1 to TRBJ2-1, with D unclear. There are 15 residues in the CDR3. Looked up from germline, CDR1 is MGHRA and CDR2 is YSYEKL. The ends were cut back, 4 bases at V and 0 bases at J, with 10 bases in the middle. The CDR3 nucleotides are TGCGCCAGCAGCCTCACCCCCAGCTCCTACAATGAGCAGTTCTTC. Translation: CASSLTPSSYNEQFF.